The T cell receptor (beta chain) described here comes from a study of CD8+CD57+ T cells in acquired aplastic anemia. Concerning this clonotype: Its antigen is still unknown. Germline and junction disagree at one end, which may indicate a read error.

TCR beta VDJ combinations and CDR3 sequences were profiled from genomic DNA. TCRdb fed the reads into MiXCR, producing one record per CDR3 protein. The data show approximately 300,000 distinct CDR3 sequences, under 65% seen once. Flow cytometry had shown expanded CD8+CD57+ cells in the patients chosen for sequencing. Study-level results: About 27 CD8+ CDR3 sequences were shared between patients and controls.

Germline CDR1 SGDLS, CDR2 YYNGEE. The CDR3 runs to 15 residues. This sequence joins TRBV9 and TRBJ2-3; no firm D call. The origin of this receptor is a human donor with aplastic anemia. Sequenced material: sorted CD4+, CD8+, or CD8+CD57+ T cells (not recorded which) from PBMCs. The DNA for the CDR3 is TGTGCCAGCAGCGTAGCTCCCTACGGCACAGATACGCGGTATTTT. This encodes CASSVAPYGTDTRYF.